This TCR beta chain appears in the sequencing data of a study of beta chain features in type 1 diabetes. Across the study: When patients were set against healthy donors, age, gender and cell yields were similar.

This clone has more than one count but fewer than ten. Germline CDR1 and CDR2: GTSNPN and SVGIG (reference sequence). V trimming: 2 bases; J trimming: 8 bases; junction bases outside the gene matches: 24. This CDR3 spans 21 amino acids. Sorting that relied on CD45RO/CCR7/CD25/CD127/CD95/CD27 yielded CD4+ naive, central memory, regulatory and stem cell-like memory cells. The sequenced template was cDNA made from the entire isolated RNA. The table came from immunoSEQ multiplex PCR; TCRdb's copy has only in-frame clones and leaves some out. The sample has fewer than 250,000 clones; over 9.5% are singletons.

Sequencing was performed on naive CD4+ T cells from blood. This chain joins TRBV30 and TRBJ1-6; 10 bases map to TRBD1. This TCR was sampled from a woman younger than 30 in good health. The CDR3 nucleotides are TGTGCCTGGAGTCGCCGGACGGGACAGGGGAATTACCCCAAGGCGGATTCACCCCTCCACTTT. Protein product: CAWSRRTGQGNYPKADSPLHF.